The 28 T cell receptor beta chains below come from one sample, sequenced in a study of siplizumab effects on memory and regulatory T cells. Profiled with immunoSEQ multiplex PCR; TCRdb holds only in-frame clones, not every one. The sample yields about 100,000 clones, about 94% seen once. The sequenced sample consisted of non-Treg CD4+ T cells sorted from blood. The receptors shown here come from a human donor in good health.

CDR3 in amino acids: CASRMTGTGELFF. The CDR3 coding sequence is TGTGCCAGCAGAATGACAGGGACCGGGGAGCTGTTTTTT. This chain links TRBV5-8 with TRBJ2-2; 7 nucleotides align to TRBD1. The CDR3 runs 13 residues. The J segment lost 5 bases and the V segment lost 5 bases, leaving 3 bases of the junction unmatched. The V gene's germline CDR1 is SGHTS and CDR2 YDEGEE.

The chain has TRBV19 and TRBJ1-4; D gene ambiguous. Germline V CDR1 and CDR2: LNHDA, SQIVND (reference sequence). Trimming cost V 5 bases and J 8 bases, with 18 bases left between them. CDR3 length: 15 amino acids. The CDR3 coding sequence is TGTGCCAGTAGTCAGACTTGGGCAATTAACGAAAAACTGTTTTTT. This translates into CASSQTWAINEKLFF.

The rearrangement links TRBV2 to TRBJ1-1; 8 bases are a match to TRBD1. J gave up 4 bases and V 5 bases, and 3 bases lay outside the gene matches. Looked up from germline, CDR1 is SNHLY and CDR2 is FYNNEI. The CDR3 covers 13 residues. The CDR3 coding sequence is TGTGCCAGCAGTAGACAGGGGACCACTGAAGCTTTCTTT. This sequence encodes CASSRQGTTEAFF.

The CDR3 sequence is CAISEVTGGTEAFF. CDR3 sequence (DNA): TGTGCCATCAGTGAGGTCACAGGGGGCACTGAAGCTTTCTTT. The rearrangement joins TRBV10-3 to TRBJ1-1; the match to TRBD1 covers 8 bases. CDR1 is ENHRY and CDR2 is SYGVKD in the germline V gene. This CDR3 spans 14 amino acids. After removal of 2 bases from V and 4 bases from J, the junction contained 3 bases not matched to a gene.

This sequence joins TRBV5-4 and TRBJ1-1; 9 bases align to TRBD1. The CDR3 covers 15 residues. Germline V gene lookup returns CDR1 SGHNT and CDR2 YYREEE (reference sequence). V shed 4 bases and J 1 base; nucleotides not matched to a gene: 5. In nucleotides, the CDR3 is TGTGCCAGCAGCCCGGAACAGGGGGCGAACACTGAAGCTTTCTTT. Translated, it gives CASSPEQGANTEAFF.

The chain has TRBV19 and TRBJ2-5; 10 nucleotides match TRBD2. This CDR3 has 16 amino acids. The V segment lost 5 bases and the J segment 3 bases; nucleotides outside the gene matches: 9. Germline V gene sequence: CDR1 LNHDA, CDR2 SQIVND (reference sequence). CDR3 in DNA: TGTGCCAGTAGTCATTCGTCACTAGCGGGGAAAGAGACCCAGTACTTC. Protein sequence: CASSHSSLAGKETQYF.

V usage is TRBV7-3 and J usage is TRBJ2-1, with TRBD2 matching 10 bases. V was clipped by 5 bases and J by 7 bases; unmatched bases: 8. The CDR3 consists of 15 residues. The germline V gene has CDR1 SGHTA and CDR2 FQGTGA. The CDR3 DNA sequence: TGTGCCAGCAGCCAAAGCGGGAGGGAAGCAAATGAGCAGTTCTTC. It specifies CASSQSGREANEQFF.

The chain carries TRBV30 and TRBJ1-5, with no clear D. V lost 3 bases, J lost 6 bases, and 12 bases lay in between. CDR1 GTSNPN and CDR2 SVGIG come from the germline V gene (reference sequence). This CDR3 is 13 amino acids long. This CDR3 is CAWSPGEGQPQHF. The CDR3 region has the DNA TGTGCCTGGAGCCCCGGGGAGGGTCAGCCCCAGCATTTT.

This chain joins TRBV4-1 and TRBJ2-1, with TRBD2 identical over 13 bases. This CDR3 contains 15 residues. The germline CDR1 and CDR2 sequences are MGHRA and YSYEKL. The trim removed 3 bases at V and 11 bases at J, leaving 7 bases unmatched. In DNA, the CDR3 is TGCGCCAGCAGCCAGGGACTAGCGGGAAATGGGAAGCAGTTCTTC. The encoded protein is CASSQGLAGNGKQFF.

The gene calls are TRBV27 and TRBJ2-1; 13 positions agree with TRBD2. CDR3 length: 19 amino acids. Germline-derived CDR1 and CDR2 are MNHEY and SMNVEV (reference sequence). With 5 bases clipped from V and 6 bases from J, the junction kept 16 bases outside the gene matches. The CDR3 DNA sequence: TGTGCCAGCAGTCGTTTTTTTGCCTCCGGGACTAGCGGGGTCAATGAGCAGTTCTTC. Its protein is CASSRFFASGTSGVNEQFF.

V and J are TRBV4-1 and TRBJ2-7; 7 bases match TRBD1. The junction had 14 bases not matched to a gene; V was cut back by 5 bases and J by 4 bases. Germline assignment: CDR1 MGHRA and CDR2 YSYEKL. There are 16 residues in the CDR3. The CDR3 loop reads CASSINPRDSSYEQYF. The CDR3 DNA is TGCGCCAGCAGCATCAACCCCCGGGACAGTAGTTACGAGCAGTACTTC.

The chain recombines TRBV6-6 with TRBJ2-2; D remains ambiguous. Trimming pared 6 bases from V and 4 bases from J, leaving 9 bases between. Looked up from germline, CDR1 is MNHNY and CDR2 is SVGAGI (reference sequence). The CDR3 is 13 residues long. In DNA, the CDR3 is TGTGCCAGCAGAAAGACCAGCACCGGGGAGCTGTTTTTT. Translated: CASRKTSTGELFF.

The rearrangement joins TRBV27 to TRBJ1-2, with D perhaps TRBD1 (6 bases). Trimming stripped 4 bases from V and 6 bases from J, with 18 bases between. The germline V gene encodes CDR1 MNHEY and CDR2 SMNVEV (reference sequence). There are 15 residues in the CDR3. Here the CDR3 reads CASSWVGGLADGYTF. DNA of the CDR3: TGTGCCAGCAGTTGGGTTGGGGGGCTGGCGGATGGCTACACCTTC.

V and J are TRBV27 and TRBJ2-7; 8 bases match TRBD2. V lost 5 bases, J lost 3 bases, and 6 bases stayed unmatched. CDR3 length: 14 residues. CDR1 is MNHEY and CDR2 is SMNVEV in the germline V gene (reference sequence). The DNA of the CDR3 is TGTGCCAGCAGTCCAATAGCGGGGCACTACGAGCAGTACTTC. Translating it yields CASSPIAGHYEQYF.

The chain recombines TRBV10-2 with TRBJ1-4, with no clear D. Germline V gene lookup returns CDR1 WSHSY and CDR2 SAAADI. The CDR3 spans 12 residues. V was clipped by 4 bases and J by 7 bases, with 7 bases between them. Here the CDR3 reads CASSGPSEKLFF. The CDR3 DNA reads as TGCGCCAGCAGTGGACCGAGTGAAAAACTGTTTTTT.

The CDR3 DNA sequence: TGTGCCAGCAGATACGGGGTAACCGGGGAGCTGTTTTTT. Translated: CASRYGVTGELFF. The rearrangement uses TRBV28 and TRBJ2-2; D is perhaps TRBD2 (5 bases). V lost 6 bases to trimming and J lost 5 bases, with 10 bases between them. Germline CDR1 is MDHEN and CDR2 is SYDVKM. The CDR3 covers 13 residues.

This rearrangement joins TRBV28 to TRBJ2-7; 11 positions agree with TRBD2. The J segment lost 0 bases and the V segment lost 6 bases, leaving 13 bases of the junction unmatched. The CDR3 consists of 18 residues. Germline CDR1 and CDR2: MDHEN and SYDVKM. For the CDR3, the DNA is TGTGCCAGCAGGATTATAGCGGGAGGGCCGTTTTCCTCCTACGAGCAGTACTTC. This sequence encodes CASRIIAGGPFSSYEQYF.

This chain links TRBV29-1 with TRBJ2-3, with TRBD1 identical over 7 bases. The junction had 9 bases not matched to a gene; V was cut back by 4 bases and J by 5 bases. CDR3 length: 14 amino acids. In germline, CDR1 is SQVTM, CDR2 ANQGSEA. This CDR3 reads CSVAMVHRGDTQYF. The DNA of the CDR3 is TGCAGCGTTGCGATGGTTCACAGGGGAGATACGCAGTATTTT.

The V and J genes are TRBV28 and TRBJ2-2; tentatively, D is TRBD2 (5 bases). Trimming removed 7 bases at V and 4 bases at J, with 13 bases between. CDR3 length: 14 amino acids. Germline V gives CDR1 MDHEN, CDR2 SYDVKM. The CDR3 DNA reads as TGTGCCAGCACGGTGGGAGTTACCACCGGGGAGCTGTTTTTT. This translates into CASTVGVTTGELFF.

The chain links TRBV4-2 to TRBJ2-7; 14 bases map to TRBD2. The germline CDR1 and CDR2 sequences are LGHNA and YNFKEQ. CDR3 size: 16 residues. V shed 1 base and J 6 bases; nucleotides not matched to a gene: 5. The CDR3 DNA sequence: TGTGCCAGCAGCCAAGCTGCGGGACTAGCGGGAGTCGAGCAGTACTTC. Amino acid sequence: CASSQAAGLAGVEQYF.

The rearrangement links TRBV7-9 to TRBJ2-7; TRBD2 agrees at 7 bases. This CDR3 spans 14 amino acids. After removal of 3 bases from V and 6 bases from J, the junction contained 8 bases not matched to a gene. CDR1 and CDR2 from the germline V gene are SEHNR and FQNEAQ (reference sequence). CDR3 sequence reads: CASSFVGGPGEQYF. CDR3 coding DNA: TGTGCCAGCAGCTTCGTGGGAGGGCCAGGCGAGCAGTACTTC.

The chain links TRBV10-3 to TRBJ1-4; D may be TRBD1 (5 bases). The CDR3 loop spans 14 amino acids. Trimming removed 4 bases from V and 8 bases from J, with 14 bases in between. Germline loops: CDR1 ENHRY, CDR2 SYGVKD. CDR3 sequence: CAISVADKAEKLFF. The CDR3 nucleotides read TGTGCCATCAGTGTGGCGGACAAGGCAGAAAAACTGTTTTTT.

This rearrangement joins TRBV28 to TRBJ2-2; 13 nucleotides agree with TRBD2. Germline loops: CDR1 MDHEN, CDR2 SYDVKM. Germline trimming cut 6 bases from V and 5 bases from J; bases unmatched to any gene: 18. CDR3 length: 20 residues. The CDR3: CASSRPGTSGTGLGTGELFF. CDR3 bases: TGTGCCAGCAGCCGGCCCGGGACTAGCGGGACGGGTCTGGGGACCGGGGAGCTGTTTTTT. The variable domain in full, with the rest retrieved from reference TRBV28 and TRBJ2-2, is DVKVTQSSRYLVKRTGEKVFLECVQDMDHENMFWYRQDPGLGLRLIYFSYDVKMKEKGDIPEGYSVSREKKERFSLILESASTNQTSMYLCASSRPGTSGTGLGTGELFFGEGSRLTVL.

The J gene is TRBJ2-5, the V gene TRBV19, with D possibly matching TRBD2 (6 bases). V lost 5 bases and J 5 bases, leaving 18 bases between the germline ends. Germline V gene sequence: CDR1 LNHDA, CDR2 SQIVND (reference sequence). This CDR3 spans 15 amino acids. The chain's CDR3 is CASSPRPRERETQYF. CDR3 DNA sequence: TGTGCCAGTAGTCCCCGACCCCGGGAGCGCGAGACCCAGTACTTC.

The J gene is TRBJ2-3, the V gene TRBV9; 8 bases agree with TRBD2. J lost 5 bases, V lost 0 bases, and 5 bases had no gene match. The V gene's germline CDR1 is SGDLS and CDR2 YYNGEE. This CDR3 is 15 amino acids long. The CDR3 DNA sequence: TGTGCCAGCAGCGTAGCCAGCGGGAGACAAGATACGCAGTATTTT. It codes for CASSVASGRQDTQYF.

This sequence joins TRBV7-6 and TRBJ2-5, with 7 bases that match TRBD1. The V segment lost 3 bases and the J segment 5 bases; nucleotides outside the gene matches: 15. Germline CDR1 SGHVS, CDR2 FNYEAQ. The CDR3 extends over 17 amino acids. CDR3 coding DNA: TGTGCCAGCAGCTTCTCGTCGGGGAACAGGGGTCGTGAGACCCAGTACTTC. Residues: CASSFSSGNRGRETQYF. The whole variable domain, remainder taken from reference TRBV7-6 and TRBJ2-5, is GAGVSQSPRYKVTKRGQDVALRCDPISGHVSLYWYRQALGQGPEFLTYFNYEAQQDKSGLPNDRFSAERPEGSISTLTIQRTEQRDSAMYRCASSFSSGNRGRETQYFGPGTRLLVL.

This rearrangement joins TRBV7-8 to TRBJ2-7; D is uncertain. The germline V gene encodes CDR1 SGHVS and CDR2 FQNEAQ. This CDR3 contains 14 residues. The V end was cut by 1 base, the J end by 6 bases, with 13 bases between. In DNA, the CDR3 is TGTGCCAGCAGCTTAGTTTTGGAGTGGGGCGAGCAGTACTTC. Translating it yields CASSLVLEWGEQYF.

This chain joins TRBV27 and TRBJ2-5; D is undetermined. Germline V gene sequence: CDR1 MNHEY, CDR2 SMNVEV (reference sequence). CDR3 length: 14 amino acids. V dropped 3 bases and J dropped 2 bases, with 10 bases sitting between them. The CDR3 DNA is TGTGCCAGCAGTTTGTCGCACCGACAAGAGACCCAGTACTTC. It specifies CASSLSHRQETQYF.